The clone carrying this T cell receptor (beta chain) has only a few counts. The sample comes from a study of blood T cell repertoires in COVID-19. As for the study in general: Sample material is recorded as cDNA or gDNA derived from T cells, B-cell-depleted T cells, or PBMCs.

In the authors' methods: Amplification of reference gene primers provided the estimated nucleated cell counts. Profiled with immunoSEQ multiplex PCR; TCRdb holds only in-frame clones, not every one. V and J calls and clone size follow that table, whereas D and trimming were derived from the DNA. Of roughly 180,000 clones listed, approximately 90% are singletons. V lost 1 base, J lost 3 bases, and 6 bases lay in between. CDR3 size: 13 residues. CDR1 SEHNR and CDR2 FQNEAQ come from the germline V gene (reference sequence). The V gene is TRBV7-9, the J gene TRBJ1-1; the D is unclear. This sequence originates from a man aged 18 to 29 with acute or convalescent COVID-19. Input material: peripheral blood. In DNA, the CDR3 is TGTGCCAGCAGCTTAGTTACGGACACTGAAGCTTTCTTT. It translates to CASSLVTDTEAFF.